The 3 T cell receptor beta chains given below trace back to one sample, sequenced in a study of cytomegalovirus exposure and HLA in healthy donors. The PCR was carried out with 60 Vbeta primers and 13 Jbeta primers. Repertoires were generated with immunoSEQ multiplex PCR, while TCRdb's copy carries only in-frame clones and drops some. The sample contains 30,000 to 40,000 clones, 75% to 90% of which appear only once. The sample taken for sequencing was PBMCs. These receptors all stem from a woman aged 40 to 50 in good health and CMV-seropositive.

As DNA, the CDR3 is TGTGCCAGCGTTCTGGGCTGGCAAGAGACCCAGTACTTC. Translation gives CASVLGWQETQYF. The chain has TRBV7-9 and TRBJ2-5; D is unresolved. The germline V and J ends were trimmed by 8 bases and 2 bases, with 12 bases remaining between them. Germline V lookup: CDR1 SEHNR, CDR2 FQNEAQ (reference sequence). The CDR3 sequence is 13 residues long.

This sequence joins TRBV10-1 and TRBJ1-4; 8 nucleotides match TRBD1. The CDR3 extends over 15 amino acids. Trimming removed 6 bases from V and 7 bases from J; junction bases left unmatched: 10. Germline V gene sequence: CDR1 WNHNN, CDR2 SYGVQD (reference sequence). The CDR3 protein is CASSGTGQGPEKLFF. The CDR3 nucleotides read TGCGCCAGCAGCGGTACCGGACAGGGCCCTGAAAAACTGTTTTTT.

The J gene is TRBJ2-5, the V gene TRBV18; 9 positions match TRBD2. Judging by the DNA end, TRBJ2-7 fits better; the J call may be wrong. Germline CDR1 and CDR2: KGHSH and LQKENI. The CDR3 runs 14 residues. The CDR3 reads CASSPTPTSGEQYF. The CDR3 DNA reads as TGTGCCAGCTCACCCACCCCGACTAGCGGCGAGCAGTACTTC.